This T cell receptor (beta chain) was observed in a study of T cells in Graves' hyperthyroidism and ophthalmopathy. CDR1 is SGHTA and CDR2 is FQGNSA in the germline V gene. The CDR3 length is 13 residues. This clonotype was counted ten times or more. Investigators excluded patients with uncontrolled infection, other autoimmune disease, pregnancy or lactation. Authors of the study amplified TCR beta CDR3 regions from RNA transcripts. A set of HTBI primers served as the primers for a first-round RT-PCR of the TCR CDR3. Each CDR3 protein is one row after TCRdb ran MiXCR on the multiplex PCR reads. The sample includes about 360,000 distinct CDR3 sequences, about 13% of them seen just once.

The sample was blood. This clonotype originated in a woman aged 18-30 years with Graves' hyperthyroidism. This rearrangement joins TRBV7-2 to TRBJ2-1, with 8 positions matching TRBD2. The CDR3 DNA follows: TGTAGGATGACTAGCGCGAACTACAATGAGCAGTTCTTC. It codes for CRMTSANYNEQFF.